This is a list of T cell receptor beta chains from one sample in a study of blood T cell repertoires in COVID-19. Profiling relied on immunoSEQ multiplex PCR, and the TCRdb table lists in-frame clones only, not all of them. The table lists under 250,000 clones, around 81% of them singletons. Sequenced sample: peripheral blood. All receptors derive from a woman aged 60-75 years with active or convalescent COVID-19. The CDR3 runs from the conserved cysteine through the conserved F or W. Fields, in order: clone size, J gene, D gene, V gene, CDR3 protein, CDR3 DNA. The D gene is left open where the match is weak. The listing skips clone size in some rows; elsewhere it reads once, few, many or a size class.

>NA|TRBJ2-1|TRBD2|TRBV7-9
CASSLGAAGVYNEQFF
TGTGCCAGCAGCTTAGGGGCAGCGGGGGTATACAATGAGCAGTTCTTC
>NA|TRBJ2-3|NA|TRBV19
CASSMGASTDTQYF
TGTGCCAGTAGTATGGGAGCTAGCACAGATACGCAGTATTTT
>few|TRBJ1-4|TRBD1|TRBV15
CATSTGTGGASEKLFF
TGTGCCACCAGCACCGGAACAGGGGGCGCTTCTGAAAAACTGTTTTTT
>NA|TRBJ1-6|NA|TRBV11-2
CASSLVRGYNSPLHF
TGTGCCAGCAGCTTAGTTCGGGGCTATAATTCACCCCTCCACTTT
>NA|TRBJ1-4|TRBD1|TRBV19
CASSPQGAANEKLFF
TGTGCCAGTAGTCCACAGGGGGCCGCTAATGAAAAACTGTTTTTT
>once|TRBJ2-1|NA|TRBV2
CASSPSPLSYNEQFF
TGTGCCAGCAGTCCCAGTCCGCTCTCCTACAATGAGCAGTTCTTC
>NA|TRBJ2-2|NA|TRBV3-1/TRBV3-2
CASSQYTGELFF
TGTGCCAGCAGCCAGTATACCGGGGAGCTGTTTTTT
>NA|TRBJ1-1|NA|TRBV21-1
CASSKDFTGVNTEAFF
TGTGCCAGCAGCAAAGATTTTACAGGCGTGAACACTGAAGCTTTCTTT
>NA|TRBJ2-7|TRBD1|TRBV29-1
CSVIPRGQGPYEQYF
TGCAGCGTTATCCCTCGGGGACAGGGCCCCTACGAGCAGTACTTC
>NA|TRBJ2-1|TRBD1|TRBV10-3
CAIRGQGGAYNEQFF
TGTGCCATCAGGGGACAGGGGGGCGCCTACAATGAGCAGTTCTTC
>NA|TRBJ1-2|NA|TRBV18
CASSPPVGLGYTF
TGTGCCAGCTCACCACCGGTCGGGTTGGGCTACACCTTC
>NA|TRBJ2-1|NA|TRBV11-2
CASSSGTLYNEQFF
TGTGCCAGCAGCTCCGGGACTTTATACAATGAGCAGTTCTTC
>NA|TRBJ2-7|NA|TRBV24-1
CATSGRDSVYEQYF
TGTGCCACCAGTGGCCGGGACTCGGTATACGAGCAGTACTTC
>NA|TRBJ2-3|NA|TRBV30
CAWSNLTDTQYF
TGTGCCTGGAGTAATCTCACAGATACGCAGTATTTT
>NA|TRBJ2-1|TRBD2|TRBV24-1
CATSSTGTSPSNEQFF
TGTGCCACCAGTTCCACCGGGACTAGTCCTTCCAATGAGCAGTTCTTC
>few|TRBJ2-7|TRBD2|TRBV2
CAGGGLAGVGYEQYF
TGTGCCGGGGGCGGACTAGCGGGAGTAGGTTACGAGCAGTACTTC
>NA|TRBJ2-3|NA|TRBV7-2
CASSSTGYGGTDTQYF
TGTGCCAGCAGCTCAACAGGGTACGGAGGCACAGATACGCAGTATTTT
>NA|TRBJ2-5|TRBD2|TRBV27
CASRRGTSGGVRETQYF
TGTGCCAGCAGACGAGGGACTAGCGGGGGGGTAAGGGAGACCCAGTACTTC
>NA|TRBJ1-2|TRBD1|TRBV7-2
CASSLDGDRGAYGYTF
TGTGCCAGCAGCTTAGACGGGGACAGGGGGGCCTATGGCTACACCTTC
>NA|TRBJ2-7|NA|TRBV4-1
CASSQGPRGGSYEQYF
TGCGCCAGCAGCCAAGGCCCACGCGGAGGCTCCTACGAGCAGTACTTC
>NA|TRBJ2-5|NA|TRBV2
CASSERGTQETQYF
TGTGCCAGCAGCGAAAGGGGTACCCAAGAGACCCAGTACTTC
>NA|TRBJ1-2|TRBD1|TRBV2
CAGTGRVLGGYTF
TGTGCCGGGACAGGCCGAGTCCTTGGCGGCTACACCTTC
>NA|TRBJ2-1|TRBD1|TRBV6-5
CASSFTGGNEQFF
TGTGCCAGCAGCTTTACAGGGGGCAATGAGCAGTTCTTC
>NA|TRBJ2-1|NA|TRBV18
CASSPPNRVTNEQFF
TGTGCCAGCTCACCACCGAACAGGGTGACTAATGAGCAGTTCTTC
>NA|TRBJ2-1|TRBD2|TRBV4-2
CASSQPHSGSLYNEQFF
TGTGCCAGCAGCCAACCTCATAGCGGGTCGCTTTACAATGAGCAGTTCTTC
>NA|TRBJ2-6|NA|TRBV7-7
CASSSSNSGANVLTF
TGTGCTAGCAGCTCCAGTAACTCTGGGGCCAACGTCCTGACTTTC
>NA|TRBJ1-1|NA|TRBV7-2
CASSFTGTTEAFF
TGTGCCAGCAGCTTTACAGGGACCACTGAAGCTTTCTTT
>NA|TRBJ2-3|TRBD2|TRBV7-2
CASSLGGGGGAPDTQYF
TGTGCCAGCAGCCTAGGGGGCGGCGGGGGGGCCCCAGATACGCAGTATTTT
>NA|TRBJ1-2|NA|TRBV5-5
CASSLRVSYGYTF
TGTGCCAGCAGCTTGCGGGTTTCCTATGGCTACACCTTC
>NA|TRBJ2-3|NA|TRBV19
CASSGGPSTDTQYF
TGTGCCAGTAGTGGCGGGCCTAGCACAGATACGCAGTATTTT
>once|TRBJ2-2|TRBD2|TRBV10-3
CAISDSGGADTGELFF
TGTGCCATCAGTGACAGCGGGGGGGCCGACACCGGGGAGCTGTTTTTT
>NA|TRBJ2-7|TRBD1|TRBV5-5
CASSFETGAGYEQYF
TGTGCCAGCAGCTTCGAAACAGGGGCTGGGTACGAGCAGTACTTC